This TCR beta chain was sequenced in a study of cytomegalovirus exposure and HLA in healthy donors (dated by TCRdb to the late 2010s). For context, the study as a whole: A later analysis indicated that the 120 or so validation repertoires were generated on the platform also employed for the 670 or so repertoires of the first cohort. The study aimed to test whether signatures of past pathogen exposure could be identified by cataloging public T cell receptors. In addition to the first cohort of roughly 700 subjects, a separate validation cohort of 130 or so different subjects was used. The study combined high-throughput TCR immunosequencing, statistical association of individual TCRs with disease status, and machine learning to predict cytomegalovirus infection status. Points the paper makes about the study in general: In the study, 164 TCR beta chains were listed as associated with cytomegalovirus. The authors suggested that the approach could potentially be extended to other disease states and immunological phenotypes. A later analysis found that TCRs clustered in the first cohort also tended to co-occur in the 120 validation repertoires, with roughly 95% of cluster scores above 0. A few of the identified cytomegalovirus-associated TCR beta chains were confirmed in vitro to be specific for cytomegalovirus antigens. In both the original and validation cohorts, the classifier was reported to diagnose cytomegalovirus status with high specificity and sensitivity. While some public TCRs were present in many individuals, most TCR sequences turned up only very rarely across donors. A later analysis had no HLA typing for the validation cohort, so co-occurrence there was scored across all 110 or so repertoires.

The receptor library was made with the immunoSEQ multiplex PCR assay. In the paper's pipeline: A statistical classification framework was built for diagnosing cytomegalovirus status from the catalog of TCR beta chain sequences. As stored in TCRdb, this immuneACCESS dataset retains in-frame rearrangements with V and J assigned. A fraction of the clones does not appear; measured against another copy, unresolved V genes explain less than half of the discrepancy, and the remainder lacks a known reason. V, J and clone size were drawn from that table, and D and trimming were deduced from the DNA. The sample table shows more than 95,000 clones, and about 96% are seen once. The top ten clonotypes cover 1.7% of the sample. CDR1 SGHNT and CDR2 YENEEA are derived from the germline V gene. The junction carries 10 bases between V and J, which are trimmed by 4 bases and 1 base respectively. The CDR3 contains 14 residues, cysteine and phenylalanine counted. Left in the record is the CDR3 DNA by itself, 42 bases read in frame from the first base.

The donors were included in the validation cohort of over a hundred subjects, a group kept apart from the roughly 690-subject first cohort. Worth noting for this clone: No antigen is known for it. No qualities accompany the bases; no much larger clone lies one base away.

Sequenced sample: PBMCs. This TCR derives from a man between 18 and 29 years old in good health and CMV-seronegative. This chain is built from TRBV11-3 and TRBJ2-5; TRBD1 could be the D gene, as 6 bases match. The DNA is as follows: TGTGCCAGCAGCTCCTCAGGGGCCCAAGAGACCCAGTACTTC. Its protein reads: CASSSSGAQETQYF.